The present T cell receptor (beta chain) was sequenced within a study of regulatory T cells in long-lasting Graves disease. Broader study findings: Persistent patients shared more public clonotypes (under 3,000) than newly diagnosed patients (about 1,000). Favored gene segments in persistent disease were TRBV28, TRBJ1-2 and TRBJ2-5.

This clonotype was seen repeatedly, ten times or more. Its target is unknown. Sample time point: newly diagnosed GD, antithyroid drugs for less than 3 months. There was RNA extracted from PBMCs, and the TCR library was made from it. Construction of the TCR beta libraries employed iRepertoire HTBI primers in conjunction with Arm-PCR of CDR3 regions. TCRdb re-analysed the multiplex PCR reads in MiXCR, keeping a single row per CDR3 protein. The sample carries roughly 520,000 distinct CDR3 sequences, more than 10% recorded once. The V gene lost 5 bases and the J gene lost 0 bases, with 15 bases spanning the gap. Germline-derived CDR1 and CDR2 are SGHTA and FQGNSA. The CDR3 runs 16 residues. These data also formed part of another study, on T cells in Graves' hyperthyroidism and ophthalmopathy. That source adds: RT-PCR in the first round (using the HTBI primer set) targeted the TCR CDR3. Blood also showed most of the thyroid clonotypes that were expanded above 0.001.

The rearrangement uses TRBV7-2 and TRBJ2-3, with D unclear. This receptor was obtained from a woman aged 30 to 39 with Graves disease. The sequenced sample was peripheral blood mononuclear cells (PBMCs), obtained at new diagnosis, from a patient treated with antithyroid drugs. The CDR3 region has the DNA TGTGCCAGCAGCCCCGTCGCGGCCACTAGCACAGATACGCAGTATTTT. The encoded protein is CASSPVAATSTDTQYF.